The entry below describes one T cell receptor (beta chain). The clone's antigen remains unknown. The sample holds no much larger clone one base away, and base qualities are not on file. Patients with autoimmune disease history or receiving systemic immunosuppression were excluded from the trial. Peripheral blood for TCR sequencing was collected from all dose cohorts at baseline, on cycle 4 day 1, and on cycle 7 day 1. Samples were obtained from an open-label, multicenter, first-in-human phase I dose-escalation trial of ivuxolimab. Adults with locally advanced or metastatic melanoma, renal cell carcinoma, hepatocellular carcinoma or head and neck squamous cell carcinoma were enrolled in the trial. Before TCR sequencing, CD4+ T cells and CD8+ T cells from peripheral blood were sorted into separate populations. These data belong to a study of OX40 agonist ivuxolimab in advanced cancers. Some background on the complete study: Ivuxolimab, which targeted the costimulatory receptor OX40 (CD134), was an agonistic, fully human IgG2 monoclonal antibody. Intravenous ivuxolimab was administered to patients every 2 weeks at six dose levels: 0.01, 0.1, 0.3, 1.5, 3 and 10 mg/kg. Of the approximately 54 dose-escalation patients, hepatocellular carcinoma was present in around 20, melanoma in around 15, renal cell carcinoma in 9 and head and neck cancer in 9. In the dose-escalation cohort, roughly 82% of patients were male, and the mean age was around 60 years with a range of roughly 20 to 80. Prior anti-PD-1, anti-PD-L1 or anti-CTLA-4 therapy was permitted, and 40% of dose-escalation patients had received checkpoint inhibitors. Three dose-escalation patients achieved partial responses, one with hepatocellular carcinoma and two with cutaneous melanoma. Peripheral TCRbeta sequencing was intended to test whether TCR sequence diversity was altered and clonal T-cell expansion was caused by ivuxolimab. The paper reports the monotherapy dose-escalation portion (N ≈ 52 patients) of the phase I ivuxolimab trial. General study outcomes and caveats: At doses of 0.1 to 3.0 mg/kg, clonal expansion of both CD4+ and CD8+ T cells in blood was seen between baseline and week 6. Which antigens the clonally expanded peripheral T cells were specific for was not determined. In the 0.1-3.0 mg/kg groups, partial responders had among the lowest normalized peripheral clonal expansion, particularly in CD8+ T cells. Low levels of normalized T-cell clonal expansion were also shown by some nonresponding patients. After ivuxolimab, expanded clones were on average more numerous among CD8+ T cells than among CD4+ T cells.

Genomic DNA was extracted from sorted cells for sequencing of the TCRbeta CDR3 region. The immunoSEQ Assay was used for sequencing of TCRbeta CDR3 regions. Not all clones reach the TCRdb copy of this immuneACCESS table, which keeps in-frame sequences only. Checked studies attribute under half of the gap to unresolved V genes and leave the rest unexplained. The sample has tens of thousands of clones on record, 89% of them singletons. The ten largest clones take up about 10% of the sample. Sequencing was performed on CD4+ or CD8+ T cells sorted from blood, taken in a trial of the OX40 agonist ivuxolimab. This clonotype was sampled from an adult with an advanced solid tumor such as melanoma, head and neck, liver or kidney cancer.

The CDR3 protein is CASSSPADSNQPQHF. The DNA is as follows: TGTGCCAGCAGTTCCCCGGCCGATAGCAATCAGCCCCAGCATTTT. The chain employs TRBV28 and TRBJ1-5; the D gene cannot be named for sure. CDR1 and CDR2 were assigned from the germline V gene as MDHEN and SYDVKM. Taken from cysteine to phenylalanine, the CDR3 has 15 residues. CDR3 DNA only is kept here, 45 bases in frame from base 1. A distance of 10 bases separates the germline ends of V and J, which lose 4 bases and 0 bases respectively.